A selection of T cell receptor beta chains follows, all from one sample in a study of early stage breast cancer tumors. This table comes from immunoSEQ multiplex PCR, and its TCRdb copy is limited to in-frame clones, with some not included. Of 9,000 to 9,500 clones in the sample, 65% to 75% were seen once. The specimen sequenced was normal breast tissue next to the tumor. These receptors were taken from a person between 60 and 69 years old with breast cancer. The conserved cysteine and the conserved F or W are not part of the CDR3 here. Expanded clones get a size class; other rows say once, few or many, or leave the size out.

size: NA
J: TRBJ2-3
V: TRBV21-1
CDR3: ASSNLAGEDTQY

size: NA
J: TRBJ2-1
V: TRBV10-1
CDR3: ASSSASGLGEQF

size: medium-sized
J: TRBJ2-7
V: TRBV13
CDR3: ASSRLAHYEQY

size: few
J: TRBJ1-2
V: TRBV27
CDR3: ASSPVDRIAYGYT

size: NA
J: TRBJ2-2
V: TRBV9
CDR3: ASSVRGTTGELF

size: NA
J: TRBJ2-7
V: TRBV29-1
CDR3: SVGNGYEQY

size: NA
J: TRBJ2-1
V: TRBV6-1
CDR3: ASIAGVGYNEQF

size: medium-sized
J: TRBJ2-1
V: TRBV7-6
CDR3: ASSLGLAGSSYNEQF

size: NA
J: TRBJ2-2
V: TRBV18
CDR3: ASSPLQGVNTGELF

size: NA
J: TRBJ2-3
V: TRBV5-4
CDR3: ASSRQGGTNTQY

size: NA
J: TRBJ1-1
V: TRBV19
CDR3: ASSIDKGTGGWTEAF

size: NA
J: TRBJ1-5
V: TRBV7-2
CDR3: ASSGQGNQPQH

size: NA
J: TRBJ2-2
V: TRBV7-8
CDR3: ASSLDSGWTGELF

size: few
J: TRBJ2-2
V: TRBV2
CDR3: ASVITGELF

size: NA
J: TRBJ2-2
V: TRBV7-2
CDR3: ASSLAGQASSKPGELF

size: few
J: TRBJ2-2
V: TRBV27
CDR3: ASARSGELF

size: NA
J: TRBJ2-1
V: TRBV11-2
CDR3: ASSFIGQGAYNEQF

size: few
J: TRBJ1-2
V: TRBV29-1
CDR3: SVEDRGIYGYT

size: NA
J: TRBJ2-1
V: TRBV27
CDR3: ASSLSWSQGEQF

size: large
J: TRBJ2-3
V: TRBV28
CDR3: ASGAWAGAAGSTDTQY

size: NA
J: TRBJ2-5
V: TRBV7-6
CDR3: ASSFRAGNGETQY

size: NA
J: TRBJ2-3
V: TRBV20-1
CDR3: SARRSDTQY

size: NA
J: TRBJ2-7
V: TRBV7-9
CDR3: ASRGLYEQY

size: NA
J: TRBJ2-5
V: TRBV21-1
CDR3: ASSPRTGVQETQY

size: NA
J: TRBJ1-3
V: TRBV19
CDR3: ASSIDRNRESAISGNTIY

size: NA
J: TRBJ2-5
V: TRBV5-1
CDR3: ASSGGQGLYQETQY

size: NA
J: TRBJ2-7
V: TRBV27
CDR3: ASRGVAGGLEQY

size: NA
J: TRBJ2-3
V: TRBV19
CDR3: ASSGGLAGGLGADTQY

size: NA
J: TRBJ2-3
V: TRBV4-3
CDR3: ASSQDGGSGNTQY

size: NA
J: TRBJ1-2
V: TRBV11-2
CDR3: ASSQVGGRGGYT

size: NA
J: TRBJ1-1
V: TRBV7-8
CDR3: ASSLARRQAF

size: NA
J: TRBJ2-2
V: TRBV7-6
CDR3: ASSFYRATGELF

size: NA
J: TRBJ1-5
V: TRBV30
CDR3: AWRDTDGGNQPQH

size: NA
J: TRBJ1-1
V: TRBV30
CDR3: AWRGGAVTEAF

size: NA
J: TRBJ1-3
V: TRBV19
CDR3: ASSGQHSGNTIY

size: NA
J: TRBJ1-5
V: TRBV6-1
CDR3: ASRIQGEGNQPQH

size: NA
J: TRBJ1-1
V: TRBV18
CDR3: ASSPDRLNTEAF

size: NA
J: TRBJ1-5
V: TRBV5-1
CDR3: ASSLSSGGNQPQH

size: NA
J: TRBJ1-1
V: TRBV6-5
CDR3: ASSKRTGMNTEAF

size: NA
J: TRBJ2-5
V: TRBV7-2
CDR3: ASSPGVGAGETQY

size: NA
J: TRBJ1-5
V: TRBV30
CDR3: AWSVGGAAGQPQH